The clone carrying this TCR beta chain was observed at least ten times. The antigen remains unidentified. This specimen comes from a study of CD8 T cells in ankylosing spondylitis. Whole-study results and caveats: Clones tied to disease were said to be significantly enriched in matched ankylosing spondylitis synovial fluid. It appeared that ankylosing spondylitis blood was characterized by a TCR beta motif of under ten highly homologous variants. Earlier reports found some motif variants in synovial fluid and blood in reactive arthritis.

Trimming pared 6 bases from V and 7 bases from J, leaving 16 bases between. The CDR3 contains 13 residues. TCRdb re-analysed the 5' RACE reads in MiXCR, keeping a single row per CDR3 protein. The data hold around 440,000 distinct CDR3 sequences, with over 15% observed a single time. The source is a male donor with ankylosing spondylitis. Sequences were obtained from blood, either unsorted or a sorted T cell fraction (not recorded which). The rearrangement links TRBV12-3 or TRBV12-4 to TRBJ2-7, with D unclear. CDR3: CASSQVNGEEQYF. The CDR3 DNA reads TGTGCCAGCAGCCAAGTAAACGGCGAGGAGCAGTACTTC.